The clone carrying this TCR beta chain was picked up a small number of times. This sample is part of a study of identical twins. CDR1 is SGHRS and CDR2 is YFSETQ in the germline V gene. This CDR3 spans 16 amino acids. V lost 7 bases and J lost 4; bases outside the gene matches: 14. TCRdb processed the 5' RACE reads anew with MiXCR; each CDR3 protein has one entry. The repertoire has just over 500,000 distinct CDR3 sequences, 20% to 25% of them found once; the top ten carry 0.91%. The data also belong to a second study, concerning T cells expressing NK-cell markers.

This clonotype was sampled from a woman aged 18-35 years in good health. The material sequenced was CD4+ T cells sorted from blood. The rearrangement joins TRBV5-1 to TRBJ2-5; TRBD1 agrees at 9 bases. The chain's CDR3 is CASQGQGLGSLETQYF. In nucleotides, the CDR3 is TGCGCCAGCCAGGGACAGGGTTTAGGGTCTTTAGAGACCCAGTACTTC.